This T cell receptor (beta chain) was identified during a study of shared clonotypes between healthy human individuals. Running of the assay took place at deep level. Profiled with immunoSEQ multiplex PCR; TCRdb holds only in-frame clones, not every one. The table lists 950,000 to 1,200,000 clones, approximately 80% of them singletons, with roughly 0.82% in the top ten. Germline values: CDR1 MNHNS, CDR2 SASEGT. The CDR3 consists of 13 residues. Trimming shortened V by 6 bases and J by 6 bases, and 12 bases separated the two germline ends. General study findings and limits: Owing to a small donor count, the genetic and exposure-history diversity represented was limited.

CD4+ cells were split into CD45RA+ naive and CD45RA-negative memory subsets. Concerning this clone: Its specificity is unknown.

This clonotype was sampled from a man in his late teens or twenties in good health. Some clones in this sample may be carry-over from other donors' samples. Sequenced sample: memory CD4+ T cells from PBMCs. The subset is: CD45RA-negative fraction. This rearrangement joins TRBV6-1 to TRBJ1-3; D unclear. Here the CDR3 reads CASRPNLVNTIYF. The CDR3 region has the DNA TGTGCCAGCAGACCGAACCTCGTAAACACCATATATTTT.